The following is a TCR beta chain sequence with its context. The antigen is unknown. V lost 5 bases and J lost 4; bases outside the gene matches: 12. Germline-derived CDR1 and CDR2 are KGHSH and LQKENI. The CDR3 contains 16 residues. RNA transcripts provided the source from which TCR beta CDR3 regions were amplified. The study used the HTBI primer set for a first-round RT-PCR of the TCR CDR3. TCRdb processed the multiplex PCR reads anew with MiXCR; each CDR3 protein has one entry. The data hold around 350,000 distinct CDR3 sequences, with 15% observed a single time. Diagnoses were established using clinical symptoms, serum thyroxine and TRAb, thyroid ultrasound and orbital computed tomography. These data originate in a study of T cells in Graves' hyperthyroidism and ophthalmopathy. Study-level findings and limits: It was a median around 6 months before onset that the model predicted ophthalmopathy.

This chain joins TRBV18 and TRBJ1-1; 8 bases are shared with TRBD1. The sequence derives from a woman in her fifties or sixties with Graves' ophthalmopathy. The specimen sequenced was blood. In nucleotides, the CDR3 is TGTGCCAGCTCAGTACGAGAGCATACAGGGGGCACTGAAGCTTTCTTT. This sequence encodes CASSVREHTGGTEAFF.